A single sample gave rise to the 12 T cell receptor beta chains below, sequenced in a study of T cell responses to AZD1222 COVID-19 vaccine. Sequencing used immunoSEQ multiplex PCR; TCRdb keeps in-frame clones, though not all of them. The sample includes approximately 150,000 clones, 70% to 90% of them seen just once. The sequencing here drew on peripheral blood, taken 28 days after the second AZD1222 dose. The source of these receptors is an adult who received the AZD1222 COVID-19 vaccine.

This clone was seen at least ten times. The chain recombines TRBV27 with TRBJ2-7; D unclear. V dropped 2 bases and J dropped 5 bases, with 16 bases sitting between them. The germline V gene encodes CDR1 MNHEY and CDR2 SMNVEV (reference sequence). This CDR3 is 15 amino acids long. The CDR3 sequence: CASSLNPPPAHEQYF. The DNA for the CDR3 is TGTGCCAGCAGTTTAAACCCCCCTCCAGCCCACGAGCAGTACTTC.

The count of this clone is one. The rearrangement links TRBV3-1 (or the pseudogene TRBV3-2) to TRBJ2-3; D is undetermined. Trimming left V 1 base short and J 5 bases short, with 7 bases between. This CDR3 contains 13 residues. CDR1 and CDR2 from the germline V gene are LGHDT and YNNKEL (reference sequence). CDR3 region: CASSQGLEDTQYF. CDR3 coding DNA: TGTGCCAGCAGCCAAGGACTGGAAGATACGCAGTATTTT.

The V gene is TRBV28, the J gene TRBJ1-3; TRBD1 matches 7 bases. Germline trimming cut 5 bases from V and 4 bases from J; bases unmatched to any gene: 5. CDR3 length: 14 residues. Germline V gene data show CDR1 as MDHEN and CDR2 as SYDVKM. Here the CDR3 DNA reads TGTGCCAGCAGTCGGACAGGTGGGGGAAACACCATATATTTT. This gives the protein CASSRTGGGNTIYF.

This sequence joins TRBV3-1 (or the pseudogene TRBV3-2) and TRBJ2-3; D might be TRBD1 (8 bases). Germline CDR1 is LGHDT and CDR2 is YNNKEL (reference sequence). This CDR3 region has 17 residues. V lost 3 bases and J 2 bases, leaving 18 bases between the germline ends. The CDR3 coding sequence is TGTGCCAGCAGCCAGATACAGGGGGGGATTCTCACAGATACGCAGTATTTT. Translation: CASSQIQGGILTDTQYF.

V is TRBV18 and J is TRBJ1-5, with TRBD1 matching over 8 bases. Germline CDR1 is KGHSH and CDR2 is LQKENI. The CDR3 totals 15 residues. Losses at the gene ends were 1 base for V and 6 bases for J; bases not matched to a gene: 5. The CDR3 spells CASSPQSTGVQPQHF. Here the CDR3 DNA reads TGTGCCAGCTCACCACAATCGACAGGGGTTCAGCCCCAGCATTTT.

DNA for the CDR3: TGCGCCAGCAGCATACTAGCGGGAGGGGTCTACAATGAGCAGTTCTTC. It encodes CASSILAGGVYNEQFF. V usage is TRBV5-1 and J usage is TRBJ2-1, with 13 positions matching TRBD2. Germline V CDR1 and CDR2: SGHRS, YFSETQ. There are 16 residues in the CDR3. With 4 bases clipped from V and 3 bases from J, the junction kept 4 bases outside the gene matches.

This chain joins TRBV7-8 and TRBJ2-1; 7 bases map to TRBD2. The CDR3 sequence is 15 residues long. V was pared by 5 bases and J by 0 bases, with 4 bases of the junction left unmatched. Germline CDR1 SGHVS, CDR2 FQNEAQ. CDR3 residues: CASSGREYSYNEQFF. Written as DNA, the CDR3 is TGTGCCAGCAGCGGGCGGGAGTACTCCTACAATGAGCAGTTCTTC.

The genes are TRBV7-9 and TRBJ1-2; D unresolved. Trimming shortened V by 8 bases and J by 6 bases, and 16 bases separated the two germline ends. This CDR3 comprises 13 residues. Germline V gives CDR1 SEHNR, CDR2 FQNEAQ (reference sequence). The CDR3 DNA reads as TGTGCCAGCCGGATTCGGGCGGACGATGGCTACACCTTC. Translating gives CASRIRADDGYTF.

The chain is built from TRBV5-6 and TRBJ2-7; D not resolved. V was trimmed by 4 bases and J by 1 base, leaving 12 bases between them. There are 14 residues in the CDR3. In germline, CDR1 is SGHDT, CDR2 YYEEEE. CDR3 region: CASSPRSPSYEQYF. The CDR3 bases are TGTGCCAGCAGCCCGAGGTCACCTTCCTACGAGCAGTACTTC. The whole variable domain, remainder taken from reference TRBV5-6 and TRBJ2-7, is DAGVTQSPTHLIKTRGQQVTLRCSPKSGHDTVSWYQQALGQGPQFIFQYYEEEERQRGNFPDRFSGHQFPNYSSELNVNALLLGDSALYLCASSPRSPSYEQYFGPGTRLTVT.

The V gene is TRBV2, the J gene TRBJ1-2, with D unresolved. The V end lost 7 bases, the J end lost 4 bases, and 10 bases lay between the germline ends. The germline V gene encodes CDR1 SNHLY and CDR2 FYNNEI. The length of the CDR3 is 12 residues. The CDR3 nucleotides are TGTGCCAGCAATGCGGGCGGCTATGGCTACACCTTC. Its translation: CASNAGGYGYTF.

The CDR3 protein is CASSQDRGGGEHGNGYTF. Here the CDR3 DNA reads TGTGCCAGCAGCCAAGATCGAGGTGGTGGGGAGCATGGAAATGGCTACACCTTC. The chain combines TRBV14 with TRBJ1-2; D gene uncertain. The CDR3 is 18 amino acids. V was clipped by 0 bases and J by 6 bases, with 23 bases between them. Germline CDR1 SGHDN, CDR2 FVKESK.

Here the CDR3 reads CASSFTNNEKLFF. CDR3 nucleotides: TGTGCCAGCAGTTTCACGAATAATGAAAAACTGTTTTTT. The chain carries TRBV12-3 or TRBV12-4 and TRBJ1-4; D is uncertain. The CDR3 totals 13 residues. The V end lost 3 bases, the J end lost 4 bases, and 6 bases lay between the germline ends.